This T cell receptor beta chain was observed in a study of T cells in tuberculosis. Produced via immunoSEQ multiplex PCR; TCRdb's table is partial and in-frame only. The table lists about 20,000 clones, more than 80% of them singletons. Sequenced input: PBMCs. The TCR comes from a donor aged 10-29 years with latent tuberculosis or without tuberculosis infection.

The CDR3, as DNA: TGTGCCAGCAGTGCGAGACAGGGGTTGAACACTGAAGCTTTCTTT. Protein product: CASSARQGLNTEAFF. The genes are TRBV2 and TRBJ1-1; the match to TRBD1 covers 8 bases. With 4 bases clipped from V and 0 bases from J, the junction kept 4 bases outside the gene matches. Germline V gives CDR1 SNHLY, CDR2 FYNNEI. The CDR3 is 15 residues long.